Presented here are 8 T cell receptor beta chains from one specimen sequenced in a study of T cell clonality in common variable immunodeficiency. TCRdb's table, derived via immunoSEQ multiplex PCR, lists solely in-frame clones and lacks some. This sample includes under 50,000 clones with no singletons; its ten biggest clones take up about 0.73%. The sequencing sample was made of peripheral blood mononuclear cells. The receptors were sampled from a person aged 18-70 years in good health.

Many counts were recorded for this clone. The read halts 3 residues ahead of the CDR3 end, with the missing end drawn from the germline J gene. The J gene is TRBJ2-5, the V gene TRBV6-2 or TRBV6-3; D is uncertain. CDR3 size: 14 residues. The V end lost 4 bases, the J end lost 3 bases, and 12 bases lay between the germline ends. Germline CDR1 reads MNHEY; CDR2 reads SVGEGT. CDR3 DNA, as far as it was read: TGTGCCAGCAGTTCCACCGCGTTCGAAGAGACC. Translation gives CASSSTAFEET. The whole CDR3 region reads CASSSTAFEETQYF.

This clone was seen a handful of times. The read comes to an end 3 residues before the CDR3 does, leaving the germline J gene to fill in the end. V and J are TRBV7-2 and TRBJ2-2, with D unresolved. CDR1 SGHTA and CDR2 FQGNSA come from the germline V gene. The CDR3 contains 14 residues. The ends were cut back, 4 bases at V and 6 bases at J, with 12 bases in the middle. Incomplete CDR3 DNA: TGTGCCAGCAGCTCCACCTTCCTAGCCGGGGAG. It encodes CASSSTFLAGE. The whole CDR3 is CASSSTFLAGELFF. The full variable domain, its missing parts supplied by reference TRBV7-2 and TRBJ2-2, is GAGVSQSPSNKVTEKGKDVELRCDPISGHTALYWYRQSLGQGLEFLIYFQGNSAPDKSGLPSDRFSAERTGGSVSTLTIQRTQQEDSAVYLCASSSTFLAGELFFGEGSRLTVL.

This clone showed up many times. The CDR3 is cut off 3 residues early in the read; its end comes from the germline J gene. The chain uses TRBV18 and TRBJ2-3; 14 nucleotides agree with TRBD2. The germline CDR1 and CDR2 sequences are KGHSH and LQKENI. V lost 5 bases, J lost 5 bases, and 6 bases stayed unmatched. The CDR3 is 16 residues long. CDR3 DNA, as far as it was read: TGTGCCAGCTCATCGGGACTAGCGGGAGTTGTAGATACG. This sequence encodes CASSSGLAGVVDT. In full, the CDR3 is CASSSGLAGVVDTQYF.

This clone was observed at least ten times. The missing CDR3 end, 3 residues past where the read stops, is filled in from the germline J gene. V gene TRBV20-1 combines with J gene TRBJ1-1; D is uncertain. This CDR3 is 12 amino acids long. V lost 6 bases and J lost 3, with 11 bases in between. CDR1 is DFQATT and CDR2 is SNEGSKA in the germline V gene (reference sequence). The CDR3: CSATRRDTEAFF. The part of the CDR3 DNA that was read is TGCAGTGCAACCCGCAGAGACACTGAA.

There are many counts of this clone. With the read ending 3 residues before the CDR3 end, the germline J gene is used to fill in that end. The chain is built from TRBV30 and TRBJ2-7, with 7 bases that match TRBD1. Per germline, CDR1 GTSNPN and CDR2 SVGIG (reference sequence). With 0 bases clipped from V and 4 bases from J, the junction kept 9 bases outside the gene matches. The CDR3 extends over 15 amino acids. CDR3 DNA (partial): TGTGCCTGGAGTGTACCCCAGGGGGAGTATTACGAG. This translates into CAWSVPQGEYYE. The CDR3 in its entirety is CAWSVPQGEYYEQYF.

This clone has at least ten counts. The read is 3 residues too short to cover the CDR3 end, so that end is filled in from the germline J gene. The chain carries TRBV6-2 or TRBV6-3 and TRBJ2-2, with 8 bases identical to TRBD1. The CDR3 loop spans 15 amino acids. Germline trimming cut 4 bases from V and 3 bases from J; bases unmatched to any gene: 4. Per the germline V gene, CDR1 is MNHEY and CDR2 is SVGEGT. CDR3 in amino acids: CASSSGQGDTGELFF. The part of the CDR3 DNA that was read is TGTGCCAGCAGTTCTGGACAGGGCGACACCGGGGAG.

This clone has ten or more counts. With the read ending 3 residues before the CDR3 end, the germline J gene is used to fill in that end. This chain uses TRBV19 with TRBJ1-5; TRBD1 aligns across 7 bases. CDR3 size: 18 residues. Germline CDR1 reads LNHDA; CDR2 reads SQIVND (reference sequence). The J segment lost 5 bases and the V segment lost 5 bases, leaving 18 bases of the junction unmatched. CDR3 DNA, as far as it was read: TGTGCCAGTAGTTATACCCCTACAGGGGACACAATCCATCAGCCC. Translating gives CASSYTPTGDTIHQP. From start to end, the CDR3 is CASSYTPTGDTIHQPQHF.

The table lists this clone with many counts. The read is 3 residues too short to cover the CDR3 end, so that end is filled in from the germline J gene. The chain is built from TRBV7-2 and TRBJ1-5, with D maybe TRBD1 (6 bases). The V and J ends lost 3 bases and 7 bases respectively, with 13 bases between them. The CDR3 runs 14 residues. Germline V CDR1 and CDR2: SGHTA, FQGNSA. CDR3: CASSFSGVGQPQHF. The CDR3 DNA, read in part, is TGTGCCAGCAGCTTTTCAGGGGTCGGACAGCCC.